This T cell receptor (beta chain) was recovered during a study of CD8+ T cells in alopecia areata. Study-wide background: Tofacitinib was taken orally by treated patients, and the dose was 5 to 10 mg twice daily. Study-wide findings and caveats: Sequencing of scalp samples also includes resident alphabeta T cells from normal skin. Having just one nonresponder leaves the connection between baseline CD8+ expansion and response unresolved.

Of note for this clone: Antigen: not known.

The treatment here: oral pan-JAK inhibitor, 5-10 mg twice daily. Those with alopecia areata gave lesional scalp punch biopsies and peripheral blood. Investigators isolated RNA and reverse transcribed it into cDNA to act as the sequencing template. Sequencing was performed with immunoSEQ multiplex PCR; in TCRdb, only in-frame clones are kept and a portion is missing. The sample contains roughly 200,000 clones, less than 70% of which appear only once. CDR1 is LNHDA and CDR2 is SQIVND in the germline V gene (reference sequence). V was clipped by 4 bases and J by 0 bases, with 6 bases between them. The CDR3 extends over 13 amino acids.

The sequence was collected from a human donor with alopecia areata. The chain uses TRBV19 and TRBJ2-5; D is uncertain. Sequencing was performed on CD8+ T cells sorted from blood, taken at week 24, from a patient treated with tofacitinib. This CDR3 is CASSTGYQETQYF. In nucleotides, the CDR3 is TGTGCCAGTAGTACCGGGTACCAAGAGACCCAGTACTTC.